These 23 T cell receptor beta chains originate from one sample sequenced in a study of blood T cells in healthy people across ages. Primed by a sample-barcoded 5' primer and a J-beta primer mix, a second PCR proceeded for about 6 to 12 cycles. Via MiXCR, TCRdb re-called the 5' RACE reads, giving one row per CDR3 protein. Counted here are over a million distinct CDR3 sequences, roughly 59% occurring once; the ten biggest clones make up under 8.5%. Sequenced material: blood. These receptor sequences come from a man between 18 and 29 years old in good health.

Only one count was recorded for this clonotype. The chain links TRBV27 to TRBJ2-7, with a weak D call TRBD1 (5 bases). CDR1 and CDR2 from the germline V gene are MNHEY and SMNVEV (reference sequence). Trimming cost V 6 bases and J 3 bases, with 15 bases left between them. The CDR3 has 14 residues. CDR3 protein: CASSPQGDIYEQYF. The CDR3 DNA sequence: TGTGCCAGCAGCCCCCAGGGCGATATCTACGAGCAGTACTTC.

The chain uses TRBV28 and TRBJ2-7, with 8 bases matching TRBD1. CDR1 is MDHEN and CDR2 is SYDVKM in the germline V gene. With 6 bases clipped from V and 0 bases from J, the junction kept 10 bases outside the gene matches. This CDR3 spans 16 amino acids. As DNA, the CDR3 is TGTGCCAGCAGCTTGACAGGGGCAATAAGCTCCTACGAGCAGTACTTC. Translating it yields CASSLTGAISSYEQYF.

This clonotype was seen only a few times. The CDR3 nucleotides are TGCGCCAGCAGCCAAGATCGGCCCCTAGCGGGAGTAGGGAATGAGCAGTACTTC. Encoded protein: CASSQDRPLAGVGNEQYF. The chain has TRBV4-1 and TRBJ2-7; TRBD2 matches at 10 bases. Trimming took 0 bases from V and 7 from J; bases not matched to a gene: 15. The CDR3 loop spans 18 amino acids. Germline CDR1 reads MGHRA; CDR2 reads YSYEKL.

This clonotype occurred a few times. This chain joins TRBV20-1 and TRBJ1-2; D gene ambiguous. The V gene's germline CDR1 is DFQATT and CDR2 SNEGSKA (reference sequence). The CDR3 consists of 13 residues. The V gene lost 3 bases and the J gene lost 4 bases, with 12 bases spanning the gap. The CDR3 DNA follows: TGCAGTGCTAGGGGTGGGCAGTTCTATGGCTACACCTTC. It specifies CSARGGQFYGYTF.

This clonotype was seen ten or more times. The chain carries TRBV12-3 or TRBV12-4 and TRBJ2-7; 9 nucleotides match TRBD1. This CDR3 region has 12 residues. The V and J ends lost 6 bases and 5 bases, in that order; junction bases with no gene match: 2. CDR3 sequence (DNA): TGTGCCAGCAGCGGACAGGGGAACGAGCAGTACTTC. This codes for CASSGQGNEQYF.

The chain has TRBV6-2 or TRBV6-3 and TRBJ2-2; a possible D gene is TRBD2 (6 bases). There are 16 residues in the CDR3. The V end was cut by 7 bases, the J end by 0 bases, with 15 bases between. CDR1 and CDR2 (germline): MNHEY, SVGEGT. The CDR3 DNA reads TGTGCCAGCACTTCACGGGGACTGGCGAACACCGGGGAGCTGTTTTTT. This sequence encodes CASTSRGLANTGELFF.

This clonotype was counted only a few times. The chain couples TRBV24-1 to TRBJ1-1; D might be TRBD1 (5 bases). Trimming pared 4 bases from V and 11 bases from J, leaving 22 bases between. This CDR3 is built from 15 residues. Germline CDR1 reads KGHDR; CDR2 reads SFDVKD. CDR3 protein: CATSETGGTRGGAFF. The CDR3 nucleotides read TGTGCCACCAGTGAAACCGGCGGGACCCGGGGAGGGGCTTTCTTT.

The chain uses TRBV20-1 and TRBJ2-5, with 9 nucleotides matching TRBD1. The germline gives CDR1 DFQATT, CDR2 SNEGSKA (reference sequence). Losses at the gene ends were 2 bases for V and 4 bases for J; bases not matched to a gene: 2. This CDR3 has 13 residues. The CDR3 nucleotides are TGCAGTGCTAGAACAGGGGGCTCAGAGACCCAGTACTTC. Its protein product is CSARTGGSETQYF.

CDR3 coding DNA: TGTGCCAGCAGCGTAGGGAGGGATGCCAGTTTCTATGGCTACACCTTC. As protein: CASSVGRDASFYGYTF. The chain has TRBV9 and TRBJ1-2; D call uncertain. The V gene's germline CDR1 is SGDLS and CDR2 YYNGEE. The V and J ends lost 0 bases and 4 bases respectively, with 16 bases between them. The CDR3 runs to 16 residues.

The chain is built from TRBV12-3 or TRBV12-4 and TRBJ2-5; D uncertain. This CDR3 spans 15 amino acids. Trimming took 5 bases from V and 1 from J, leaving 14 bases between them. The CDR3 spells CASSPPRGFQETQYF. In DNA form, the CDR3 reads TGTGCCAGCAGTCCCCCGCGAGGCTTCCAAGAGACCCAGTACTTC.

The CDR3 sequence: CSARETSGGAMETQYF. DNA for the CDR3: TGCAGTGCTAGAGAGACTAGCGGGGGGGCGATGGAGACCCAGTACTTC. The rearrangement uses TRBV20-1 and TRBJ2-7; 14 nucleotides agree with TRBD2. TRBJ2-5 explains the end of the DNA better; the J call may be wrong. The germline V gene encodes CDR1 DFQATT and CDR2 SNEGSKA (reference sequence). The CDR3 runs 16 residues.

The genes are TRBV15 and TRBJ2-3, with D unresolved. Trimming took 1 base from V and 5 from J, leaving 7 bases between them. CDR3 size: 13 residues. Germline V lookup: CDR1 LNHNV, CDR2 YYDKDF (reference sequence). The chain's CDR3 is CATSRVGGDTQYF. The CDR3, as DNA: TGTGCCACCAGCAGAGTGGGTGGAGATACGCAGTATTTT.

This clonotype was detected a few times. The rearrangement joins TRBV7-2 to TRBJ2-5; weak D call: TRBD1 (6 bases). This CDR3 has 18 residues. The germline V gene has CDR1 SGHTA and CDR2 FQGNSA. V lost 0 bases and J lost 1, with 18 bases in between. CDR3: CASSLALYSTGPQETQYF. The CDR3 DNA reads TGTGCCAGCAGCTTAGCGCTCTATTCGACAGGACCCCAAGAGACCCAGTACTTC.

This clonotype was seen only a few times. This sequence joins TRBV9 and TRBJ1-6; D is perhaps TRBD1 (5 bases). The V gene lost 2 bases and the J gene lost 8 bases, with 8 bases spanning the gap. CDR1 and CDR2 from the germline V gene are SGDLS and YYNGEE. This CDR3 spans 13 amino acids. In nucleotides, the CDR3 is TGTGCCAGCAGCGTGGCGGGGGATTCACCCCTCCACTTT. Translated: CASSVAGDSPLHF. The full variable domain, completed using reference TRBV9 and TRBJ1-6, is DSGVTQTPKHLITATGQRVTLRCSPRSGDLSVYWYQQSLDQGLQFLIQYYNGEERAKGNILERFSAQQFPDLHSELNLSSLELGDSALYFCASSVAGDSPLHFGNGTRLTVT.

The chain couples TRBV20-1 to TRBJ2-1; D unclear. The CDR3 runs 8 residues. V was pared by 3 bases and J by 12 bases, with 3 bases between. The germline CDR1 and CDR2 sequences are DFQATT and SNEGSKA (reference sequence). The CDR3 here is CSASGQFF. CDR3 bases: TGCAGTGCTAGCGGGCAGTTCTTC.

In its sample, this clonotype was seen once. This chain joins TRBV10-3 and TRBJ1-2, with D perhaps TRBD1 (5 bases). This CDR3 has 11 amino acids. Trimming left V 6 bases short and J 8 bases short, with 10 bases between. From germline, CDR1 is ENHRY and CDR2 SYGVKD. The CDR3 DNA reads as TGTGCCATCAGCCAGGGAGGCGGCTACACCTTC. Its translation: CAISQGGGYTF.

The chain has TRBV27 and TRBJ2-4; D not resolved. In germline, CDR1 is MNHEY, CDR2 SMNVEV (reference sequence). The CDR3 has 15 amino acids. V lost 2 bases and J 13 bases, leaving 21 bases between the germline ends. CDR3 region: CASSLRAANVREQYF. CDR3 nucleotide sequence: TGTGCCAGCAGTTTAAGGGCGGCGAACGTACGTGAGCAGTACTTC.

DNA of the CDR3: TGTGCCAGCAGCCAAGATCCCAGGGGGAATGAAAAACTGTTTTTT. Protein sequence: CASSQDPRGNEKLFF. The chain joins TRBV3-1 to TRBJ1-4; 7 bases line up with TRBD1. V shed 0 bases and J 5 bases; nucleotides not matched to a gene: 3. The CDR3 is 15 amino acids. Germline lookup yields CDR1 LGHDT and CDR2 YNNKEL (reference sequence).

The rearrangement uses TRBV15 and TRBJ2-7, with D tentatively TRBD2 (5 bases). The CDR3 consists of 15 residues. The V gene lost 0 bases and the J gene lost 7 bases, with 16 bases spanning the gap. CDR1 and CDR2 from the germline V gene are LNHNV and YYDKDF (reference sequence). This CDR3 is CATSRDGGYYNEQYF. The CDR3 DNA sequence: TGTGCCACCAGCAGAGATGGAGGTTACTACAATGAGCAGTACTTC. Together with reference TRBV15 and TRBJ2-7, the CDR3 gives the full variable domain: DAMVIQNPRYQVTQFGKPVTLSCSQTLNHNVMYWYQQKSSQAPKLLFHYYDKDFNNEADTPDNFQSRRPNTSFCFLDIRSPGLGDTAMYLCATSRDGGYYNEQYFGPGTRLTVT.

V and J are TRBV14 and TRBJ2-1, with D possibly called TRBD1 or TRBD2 (5 bases each). The CDR3 spans 13 residues. Germline loops: CDR1 SGHDN, CDR2 FVKESK. V was clipped by 1 base and J by 9 bases, with 10 bases between them. This chain's CDR3 is CASSQAIGGEQFF. The CDR3 DNA sequence: TGTGCCAGCAGCCAAGCCATTGGGGGTGAGCAGTTCTTC.

The chain links TRBV6-5 to TRBJ1-2; D may be TRBD1 (6 bases). The germline V and J ends were trimmed by 5 bases and 4 bases, with 11 bases remaining between them. The CDR3 spans 13 residues. The germline gives CDR1 MNHEY, CDR2 SVGAGI. CDR3 region: CASSDGQLYGYTF. CDR3 coding DNA: TGTGCCAGCAGTGACGGACAGCTCTATGGCTACACCTTC.

The V and J genes are TRBV7-6 and TRBJ2-3; tentatively, D is TRBD1 or TRBD2 (5 bases each). In germline, CDR1 is SGHVS, CDR2 FNYEAQ. V was trimmed by 5 bases and J by 2 bases, leaving 17 bases between them. The CDR3 has 16 amino acids. The CDR3 nucleotides read TGTGCCAGCAGCGTTGGAGCCGGGACGAACACAGATACGCAGTATTTT. It encodes CASSVGAGTNTDTQYF.

The CDR3 nucleotides read TGTGCTAGTGGTTTCCGACAGGGTGCAGTTCTAGACAATGAGCAGTTCTTC. Residues: CASGFRQGAVLDNEQFF. The rearrangement uses TRBV12-5 and TRBJ2-1, with TRBD1 matching 7 bases. The V gene's germline CDR1 is LGHNT and CDR2 FRNRAP. This CDR3 is 17 amino acids long. V shed 3 bases, J shed 5 bases, and the junction held 13 bases outside the gene matches.